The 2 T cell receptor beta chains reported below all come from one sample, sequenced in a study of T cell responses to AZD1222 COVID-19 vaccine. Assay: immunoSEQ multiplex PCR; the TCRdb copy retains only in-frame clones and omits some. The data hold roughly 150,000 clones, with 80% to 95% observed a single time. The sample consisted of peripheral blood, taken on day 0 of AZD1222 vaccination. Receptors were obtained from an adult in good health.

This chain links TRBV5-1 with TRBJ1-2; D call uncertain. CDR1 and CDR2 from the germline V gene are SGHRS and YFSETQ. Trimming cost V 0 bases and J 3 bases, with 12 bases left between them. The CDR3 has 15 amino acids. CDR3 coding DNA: TGCGCCAGCAGCTTGGTTGGAGGGCTGGACTATGGCTACACCTTC. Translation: CASSLVGGLDYGYTF. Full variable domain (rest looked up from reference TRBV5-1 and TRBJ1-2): KAGVTQTPRYLIKTRGQQVTLSCSPISGHRSVSWYQQTPGQGLQFLFEYFSETQRNKGNFPGRFSGRQFSNSRSEMNVSTLELGDSALYLCASSLVGGLDYGYTFGSGTRLTVV.

In DNA, the CDR3 is TGTGCCAGCAGTTATGTAGCGGGGAACTATGGCTACACCTTC. This gives the protein CASSYVAGNYGYTF. The chain uses TRBV6-5 and TRBJ1-2; D gene ambiguous. CDR1 and CDR2 from the germline V gene are MNHEY and SVGAGI. This CDR3 region has 14 residues. The V end lost 3 bases, the J end lost 2 bases, and 10 bases lay between the germline ends.